A single sample gave rise to the 31 T cell receptor beta chains below, sequenced in a study of T cell responses to AZD1222 COVID-19 vaccine. The method was immunoSEQ multiplex PCR; TCRdb's version includes in-frame clones alone and lacks a portion of them. This sample has roughly 200,000 clones; around 92% occur once, and the top ten carry roughly 1.3%. The specimen comprised peripheral blood, sampled on day 0 of AZD1222 vaccination. The receptors originated from an adult in good health.

J is TRBJ2-7 and V is TRBV4-1; 10 nucleotides line up with TRBD2. After removal of 0 bases from V and 6 bases from J, the junction contained 2 bases not matched to a gene. CDR1 is MGHRA and CDR2 is YSYEKL in the germline V gene. The CDR3 runs 14 residues. In DNA, the CDR3 is TGCGCCAGCAGCCAAGATCGACTAGCGGGCGAGCAGTACTTC. This gives the protein CASSQDRLAGEQYF.

The chain uses TRBV7-2 and TRBJ2-7; 9 bases line up with TRBD1. Trimming at V came to 5 bases and at J to 2 bases, leaving 7 bases not matched to a gene. From germline, CDR1 is SGHTA and CDR2 FQGNSA. CDR3 length equals 15 residues. CDR3 DNA sequence: TGTGCCAGCAGCGACAGGGGGATGAGGACCTACGAGCAGTACTTC. Its translation is CASSDRGMRTYEQYF.

This clone was picked up a small number of times. Written as DNA, the CDR3 is TGTGCCAGCAGCCAAGGACGGACCGGGGGGGCTGATACGCAGTATTTT. This translates into CASSQGRTGGADTQYF. The chain carries TRBV4-2 and TRBJ2-3; TRBD2 matches at 8 bases. CDR3 size: 16 residues. Germline assignment: CDR1 LGHNA and CDR2 YNFKEQ. The junction had 9 bases not matched to a gene; V was cut back by 1 base and J by 6 bases.

The chain's CDR3 is CASSKQQGSSYEQYF. CDR3 DNA sequence: TGTGCCAGCAGTAAGCAACAGGGTTCCTCCTACGAGCAGTACTTC. J is TRBJ2-7 and V is TRBV6-5, with D possibly being TRBD1 (6 bases). This CDR3 is 15 amino acids long. From germline, CDR1 is MNHEY and CDR2 SVGAGI. The V gene lost 5 bases and the J gene lost 0 bases, with 14 bases spanning the gap.

This clone was recorded only once. This specimen includes other DNA sequences encoding the same CDR3. The chain joins TRBV28 to TRBJ1-2; D gene unclear. CDR3 length: 12 residues. CDR1 and CDR2 from the germline V gene are MDHEN and SYDVKM. The germline V and J ends were trimmed by 3 bases and 1 base, with 3 bases remaining between them. The CDR3 DNA follows: TGTGCCAGCAGTTTCGGTAACTATGGCTACACCTTC. Protein sequence: CASSFGNYGYTF.

This chain uses TRBV7-3 with TRBJ2-2; TRBD1 matches 9 bases. Germline-derived CDR1 and CDR2 are SGHTA and FQGTGA. The CDR3 loop spans 15 amino acids. V dropped 5 bases and J dropped 5; count of bases not matched to a gene: 6. This CDR3 is CASSGGTGKTGELFF. The CDR3 nucleotides read TGTGCCAGCAGCGGAGGGACAGGGAAAACCGGGGAGCTGTTTTTT.

This chain uses TRBV6-5 with TRBJ1-1, with 7 bases aligning to TRBD1. The V gene's germline CDR1 is MNHEY and CDR2 SVGAGI. This CDR3 comprises 15 residues. V lost 2 bases and J lost 1; bases outside the gene matches: 4. Written as DNA, the CDR3 is TGTGCCAGCAGTTACGCCGGGACAGCGAACACTGAAGCTTTCTTT. Translated: CASSYAGTANTEAFF.

The CDR3 protein is CASSYAGGDRGHEQYF. The CDR3 DNA reads TGTGCCAGCAGCTATGCGGGGGGGGACAGGGGACACGAGCAGTACTTC. This chain connects TRBV7-2 to TRBJ2-7, with D tentatively TRBD1 (10 bases). The CDR3 sequence is 16 residues long. The V gene lost 4 bases and the J gene lost 5 bases, with 21 bases spanning the gap. Per the germline V gene, CDR1 is SGHTA and CDR2 is FQGNSA. Filled out from reference TRBV7-2 and TRBJ2-7, the complete variable domain reads GAGVSQSPSNKVTEKGKDVELRCDPISGHTALYWYRQSLGQGLEFLIYFQGNSAPDKSGLPSDRFSAERTGGSVSTLTIQRTQQEDSAVYLCASSYAGGDRGHEQYFGPGTRLTVT.

The V gene is TRBV7-9, the J gene TRBJ2-7; D not resolved. Trimming removed 5 bases from V and 5 bases from J, with 16 bases in between. The CDR3 spans 14 residues. Germline V lookup: CDR1 SEHNR, CDR2 FQNEAQ (reference sequence). For the CDR3, the DNA is TGTGCCAGCAGCCCGCCCGGTCCCCTGGACGAGCAGTACTTC. This sequence encodes CASSPPGPLDEQYF.

The CDR3 DNA reads TGCGCCAGCAGTCGGGACAGGGTGTATGGCTACACCTTC. Translated: CASSRDRVYGYTF. The chain joins TRBV5-1 to TRBJ1-2; 9 nucleotides agree with TRBD1. Germline V lookup: CDR1 SGHRS, CDR2 YFSETQ. The J segment lost 5 bases and the V segment lost 5 bases, leaving 4 bases of the junction unmatched. The CDR3 is 13 residues long.

J is TRBJ2-3 and V is TRBV28; TRBD2 matches at 7 bases. The trim removed 6 bases at V and 8 bases at J, leaving 11 bases unmatched. CDR3 length: 14 residues. The germline V gene encodes CDR1 MDHEN and CDR2 SYDVKM. The CDR3 sequence is CASRGAGGGSTQYF. Written as DNA, the CDR3 is TGTGCCAGCAGGGGAGCGGGCGGGGGTAGTACGCAGTATTTT.

Only one count was recorded for this clone. V is TRBV3-1 (or the pseudogene TRBV3-2) and J is TRBJ2-5; 13 nucleotides align to TRBD2. J gave up 4 bases and V 1 base, and 9 bases lay outside the gene matches. The CDR3 covers 18 residues. CDR1 LGHDT and CDR2 YNNKEL come from the germline V gene (reference sequence). CDR3 amino acids: CASSQVLAGGPKSETQYF. As DNA, the CDR3 is TGTGCCAGCAGCCAAGTACTAGCGGGGGGGCCGAAATCAGAGACCCAGTACTTC.

The chain is built from TRBV5-1 and TRBJ1-4; D not resolved. Trimming removed 2 bases from V and 4 bases from J, with 3 bases in between. Germline-derived CDR1 and CDR2 are SGHRS and YFSETQ. The CDR3 spans 12 residues. The CDR3 coding sequence is TGCGCCAGCAGCTTAGGTAATGAAAAACTGTTTTTT. Translating it yields CASSLGNEKLFF.

The gene calls are TRBV19 and TRBJ2-2; D uncertain. The length of the CDR3 is 15 residues. Germline V gene data show CDR1 as LNHDA and CDR2 as SQIVND (reference sequence). The ends were cut back, 0 bases at V and 8 bases at J, with 13 bases in the middle. The CDR3, as DNA: TGTGCCAGTAGTATAGATCTTGGCAATCCGGGGGAGCTGTTTTTT. Its protein is CASSIDLGNPGELFF.

In this sample, this clone turned up a few times. The chain recombines TRBV27 with TRBJ2-7; 7 nucleotides agree with TRBD1. This CDR3 is built from 14 residues. V was pared by 5 bases and J by 3 bases, with 7 bases of the junction left unmatched. From germline, CDR1 is MNHEY and CDR2 SMNVEV (reference sequence). The CDR3 coding sequence is TGTGCCAGCAGTCCGGGACAGACGTTCTACGAGCAGTACTTC. Residues: CASSPGQTFYEQYF.

The chain combines TRBV5-6 with TRBJ2-1; 9 nucleotides line up with TRBD2. Per germline, CDR1 SGHDT and CDR2 YYEEEE. The V and J ends lost 4 bases and 0 bases, in that order; junction bases with no gene match: 11. There are 18 residues in the CDR3. CDR3 bases: TGTGCCAGCAGCAGCTCGCTAGCGGGGTCCCTCTCCTACAATGAGCAGTTCTTC. This translates into CASSSSLAGSLSYNEQFF.

The chain carries TRBV2 and TRBJ1-2; TRBD1 is a possible D gene (5 bases). The germline gives CDR1 SNHLY, CDR2 FYNNEI. Trimming shortened V by 6 bases and J by 2 bases, and 13 bases separated the two germline ends. The CDR3 sequence is 14 residues long. Here the CDR3 DNA reads TGTGCCAGCAGGGCCTGGGACGGAAACTATGGCTACACCTTC. Protein: CASRAWDGNYGYTF. The full variable domain, completed using reference TRBV2 and TRBJ1-2, is EPEVTQTPSHQVTQMGQEVILRCVPISNHLYFYWYRQILGQKVEFLVSFYNNEISEKSEIFDDQFSVERPDGSNFTLKIRSTKLEDSAMYFCASRAWDGNYGYTFGSGTRLTVV.

This chain links TRBV6-4 with TRBJ2-1; TRBD2 matches 13 bases. The CDR3 length is 17 residues. The J segment lost 4 bases and the V segment lost 4 bases, leaving 7 bases of the junction unmatched. Germline CDR1 reads MRHNA; CDR2 reads SNTAGT. The DNA for the CDR3 is TGTGCCAGCAGTGTGACGGGACTAGCGGGGTCGTACAATGAGCAGTTCTTC. This gives the protein CASSVTGLAGSYNEQFF.

The chain carries TRBV6-1 and TRBJ1-5; TRBD1 is a possible D gene (5 bases). CDR1 and CDR2 (germline): MNHNS, SASEGT. The CDR3 has 16 residues. V was trimmed by 1 base and J by 0 bases, leaving 10 bases between them. The CDR3 spells CASSEDGGISNQPQHF. The CDR3 region has the DNA TGTGCCAGCAGTGAAGATGGGGGAATTAGCAATCAGCCCCAGCATTTT.

V is TRBV6-2 or TRBV6-3 and J is TRBJ1-5; D gene ambiguous. Per the germline V gene, CDR1 is MNHEY and CDR2 is SVGEGT. The CDR3 has 14 residues. With 0 bases removed from V and 3 bases from J, the gap between germline ends came to 6 bases. The CDR3 spells CASSYSETNQPQHF. In DNA, the CDR3 is TGTGCCAGCAGTTACTCGGAGACCAATCAGCCCCAGCATTTT.

The V call is TRBV6-5, the J call TRBJ1-2; 11 bases map to TRBD1. V gave up 6 bases and J gave up 3 bases; unmatched junction bases: 6. CDR1 MNHEY and CDR2 SVGAGI come from the germline V gene. The CDR3 extends over 15 amino acids. The CDR3 protein is CASSRTGGQDYGYTF. The CDR3 nucleotides are TGTGCCAGCAGCAGGACAGGGGGCCAGGACTATGGCTACACCTTC.

This clone was picked up one time. The chain has TRBV6-6 and TRBJ1-6, with no clear D. This CDR3 region has 14 residues. Trimming removed 0 bases at V and 8 bases at J, with 8 bases between. Per germline, CDR1 MNHNY and CDR2 SVGAGI (reference sequence). This CDR3 reads CASSYSPADSPLHF. In DNA form, the CDR3 reads TGTGCCAGCAGTTACTCGCCAGCAGATTCACCCCTCCACTTT.

The table lists this clone with a few counts. The chain carries TRBV19 and TRBJ1-2; D may be TRBD1 (6 bases). Trimming took 6 bases from V and 2 from J, leaving 10 bases between them. This CDR3 has 13 residues. CDR1 LNHDA and CDR2 SQIVND come from the germline V gene (reference sequence). The CDR3 nucleotides read TGTGCCAGTAGCGGACAGTCCAACTATGGCTACACCTTC. It translates to CASSGQSNYGYTF.

The V gene is TRBV7-9, the J gene TRBJ2-1, with D tentatively TRBD1 (6 bases). V was pared by 5 bases and J by 7 bases, with 21 bases between. The CDR3 runs to 16 residues. Germline V gene data show CDR1 as SEHNR and CDR2 as FQNEAQ (reference sequence). This chain's CDR3 is CASSLQGSGAGNEQFF. CDR3 in DNA: TGTGCCAGCAGCCTCCAGGGGTCAGGGGCTGGAAATGAGCAGTTCTTC.

This chain uses TRBV19 with TRBJ1-1; a possible D gene is TRBD1 (6 bases). Trimming left V 3 bases short and J 5 bases short, with 13 bases between. In germline, CDR1 is LNHDA, CDR2 SQIVND (reference sequence). This CDR3 comprises 14 residues. This CDR3 reads CASSMVGGRTEAFF. In DNA, the CDR3 is TGTGCCAGTAGTATGGTAGGGGGGCGGACTGAAGCTTTCTTT.

V and J are TRBV7-3 and TRBJ1-5, with a weak D call TRBD1 (5 bases). Trimming shortened V by 1 base and J by 6 bases, and 19 bases separated the two germline ends. The CDR3 length is 17 residues. Germline V CDR1 and CDR2: SGHTA, FQGTGA. The DNA of the CDR3 is TGTGCCAGCAGCTTAATGGGGAGGACACCGCGTGTTCAGCCCCAGCATTTT. Protein sequence: CASSLMGRTPRVQPQHF.

The V and J genes are TRBV6-6 and TRBJ1-2; D is undetermined. There are 15 residues in the CDR3. Germline values: CDR1 MNHNY, CDR2 SVGAGI (reference sequence). The germline V and J ends were trimmed by 4 bases and 4 bases, with 16 bases remaining between them. CDR3 in amino acids: CASSSRTGHGYGYTF. The CDR3 DNA reads as TGTGCCAGCAGTTCTCGGACGGGCCATGGCTATGGCTACACCTTC.

The chain combines TRBV10-3 with TRBJ2-1, with 8 positions matching TRBD2. Germline lookup yields CDR1 ENHRY and CDR2 SYGVKD. The CDR3 covers 14 residues. V trimming: 6 bases; J trimming: 4 bases; junction bases outside the gene matches: 5. CDR3 protein: CAIRDAGGYNEQFF. The CDR3 bases are TGTGCCATCAGGGACGCGGGGGGTTACAATGAGCAGTTCTTC.

This sequence joins TRBV5-1 and TRBJ2-1; a weak D match, TRBD2 (5 bases). V shed 5 bases and J shed 2 bases, with 8 bases lying between them. The CDR3 spans 13 residues. In germline, CDR1 is SGHRS, CDR2 YFSETQ. The CDR3 protein is CASSSGTYNEQFF. CDR3 in DNA: TGCGCCAGCAGTTCGGGGACCTACAATGAGCAGTTCTTC.

The V and J genes are TRBV9 and TRBJ2-3, with D perhaps TRBD2 (6 bases). This CDR3 has 15 amino acids. Germline V lookup: CDR1 SGDLS, CDR2 YYNGEE. Trimming removed 0 bases from V and 4 bases from J, with 12 bases in between. The CDR3 protein is CASSVVAGGADTQYF. CDR3 sequence (DNA): TGTGCCAGCAGCGTAGTAGCCGGGGGAGCAGATACGCAGTATTTT.

The chain is built from TRBV6-5 and TRBJ1-2; 7 nucleotides match TRBD1. With V trimmed by 6 bases and J by 5 bases, 9 bases remained unmatched. This CDR3 has 14 residues. The germline V gene has CDR1 MNHEY and CDR2 SVGAGI. In nucleotides, the CDR3 is TGTGCCAGCAGGTCAACAGGGGATGCTTATGGCTACACCTTC. This encodes CASRSTGDAYGYTF.